The rows below give T cell receptor beta chains drawn from one sample of a study of cytomegalovirus exposure and HLA in healthy donors. The assay was immunoSEQ multiplex PCR, and TCRdb's table has in-frame clones only and misses some. This sample carries some 150,000 clones, just over 75% of them seen once, and the ten largest clones take approximately 2.2%. Sequenced: PBMCs. The receptors derive from a woman in her 30s in good health and CMV-seropositive. Both conserved end residues are part of each CDR3. D genes are given only for firm matches. Clone size appears in some rows only: once, few, many, or a class for an expanded clone.

V	size	J	D	DNA	CDR3
TRBV27	-	TRBJ2-1	-	TGTGCCAGCAGGGAGGCCGGGAGCCCGGCAGGCAATGAGCAGTTCTTC	CASREAGSPAGNEQFF
TRBV15	-	TRBJ2-3	TRBD2	TGTGCCACCAGCAGAGATCTGGCGGGAGGCCCAGATACGCAGTATTTT	CATSRDLAGGPDTQYF
TRBV19	-	TRBJ2-1	-	TGTGCCAGTTCCGCCTCGGGCGGGTACAATGAGCAGTTCTTC	CASSASGGYNEQFF
TRBV21-1	-	TRBJ2-7	-	TGTGCCAGCAGCAATCGGGCTAGCGGGACCTACTACGAGCAGTACTTC	CASSNRASGTYYEQYF
TRBV28	-	TRBJ1-2	TRBD1	TGTGCCAGCACCTTTGACAGGGGCTATGGCTACACCTTC	CASTFDRGYGYTF
TRBV6-1	-	TRBJ2-7	-	TGTGCCAGCAGCCCGAGGCGGGGTCCTGACTACGAGCAGTACTTC	CASSPRRGPDYEQYF
TRBV19	once	TRBJ1-5	-	TGTGCCAGTAGGAGACAGGAACCTAGCAATCAGCCCCAGCATTTT	CASRRQEPSNQPQHF
TRBV4-1	few	TRBJ1-3	-	TGCGCCAGCAGCCAGGCTCGTGATAGCTTTGGAAACACCATATATTTT	CASSQARDSFGNTIYF
TRBV7-8	-	TRBJ2-1	TRBD2	TGTGCCAGCAGCGCTAGCGGGGGGATTTACAATGAGCAGTTCTTC	CASSASGGIYNEQFF
TRBV5-1	-	TRBJ2-5	TRBD1	TGCGCCAGCAGGGATGGACAGGGGGGGACCCAGTACTTC	CASRDGQGGTQYF
TRBV11-2	-	TRBJ2-1	-	TGTGCCAGCAGCTTAGGACAGGACAATGAGCAGTTCTTC	CASSLGQDNEQFF
TRBV18	-	TRBJ1-4	-	TGTGCCAGCTCACCCGAAATCGGTCCGAATGAAAAACTGTTTTTT	CASSPEIGPNEKLFF
TRBV28	-	TRBJ1-2	-	TGTGCCAGCACCGCCCCTACAGGGAACTATGGCTACACCTTC	CASTAPTGNYGYTF
TRBV13	once	TRBJ1-4	TRBD1	TGTGCCAGCAGCATGGACAGGGGATGGGGTGAACTGTTTTTT	CASSMDRGWGELFF
TRBV6-5	-	TRBJ2-5	TRBD1	TGTGCCAGCTCATCGACCCCAGGGGGAGAGACCCAGTACTTC	CASSSTPGGETQYF
TRBV5-1	-	TRBJ1-2	TRBD1	TGCGCCAGCAGCCCAACCGGACAGGGCGGCGGCTACACCTTC	CASSPTGQGGGYTF
TRBV7-9	-	TRBJ1-4	-	TGTGCCAGCAGCTTGCTGGGGCGAGATGAAAAACTGTTTTTT	CASSLLGRDEKLFF
TRBV5-1	-	TRBJ2-7	-	TGCGCCAGCAGCTTGGGTCAGGGGAGCGAGCAGTACTTC	CASSLGQGSEQYF
TRBV6-5	-	TRBJ1-5	-	TGTGCCAGCACCTGGGGCACCATGGTAAATCAGCCCCAGCATTTT	CASTWGTMVNQPQHF
TRBV6-1	-	TRBJ1-2	-	TGTGCCAGCAGAGCGGTCACCCAGGGGACGAGCTACACCTTC	CASRAVTQGTSYTF
TRBV18	-	TRBJ1-4	-	TGTGCCAGCTCACCATTCATTACGGGTGCAACTAATGAAAAACTGTTTTTT	CASSPFITGATNEKLFF
TRBV30	-	TRBJ2-2	-	TGTGCCTGGAGTGTTGGCCGGGCGAACACCGGGGAGCTGTTTTTT	CAWSVGRANTGELFF
TRBV30	-	TRBJ1-4	-	TGTGCCGGAGACGGAACAAATAATGAAAAACTGTTTTTT	CAGDGTNNEKLFF
TRBV27	-	TRBJ1-2	-	TGTGCCAGCAGTTTAGAGGGGGAAGGCTACACCTTC	CASSLEGEGYTF
TRBV10-3	-	TRBJ2-2	TRBD2	TGTGCCATCAGTGCTAACCCCGGGGGGGCGAACACCGGGGAGCTGTTTTTT	CAISANPGGANTGELFF
TRBV6-1	-	TRBJ1-5	TRBD1	TGTGCCAGCAGCGGACAGGGGGCGGATCAGCCCCAGCATTTT	CASSGQGADQPQHF
TRBV28	few	TRBJ2-3	-	TGTGCCAGCACCGTACGGGGCACAGATACGCAGTATTTT	CASTVRGTDTQYF
TRBV5-1	-	TRBJ2-7	TRBD1	TGCGCCAGCGGACAGGGGGTTAGTTTCGACGAGCAGTACTTC	CASGQGVSFDEQYF
TRBV5-6	-	TRBJ2-3	TRBD1	TGTGCCAGCAGCTTAGGGACAGTGGGCACAGATACGCAGTATTTT	CASSLGTVGTDTQYF
TRBV15	few	TRBJ2-3	-	TGTGCCACCAGCAGGCCTAGCAGGCCAGATACGCAGTATTTT	CATSRPSRPDTQYF
TRBV9	-	TRBJ1-3	TRBD1	TGTGCCAGCAGCGTAGCTGGGACAGACTACTCTGGAAACACCATATATTTT	CASSVAGTDYSGNTIYF
TRBV15	-	TRBJ1-1	TRBD1	TGTGCCACCAGCAGACCGACAGGGAGGACTGAAGCTTTCTTT	CATSRPTGRTEAFF
TRBV7-9	-	TRBJ2-5	TRBD1	TGTTCCAGCAGCCGACAGGGGTCGGGGGAGACCCAGTACTTC	CSSSRQGSGETQYF
TRBV11-3	-	TRBJ2-7	-	TGTGCCAGCAGCTTCCGCAGGTTCGACGAGCAGTACTTC	CASSFRRFDEQYF
TRBV15	few	TRBJ2-3	TRBD1	TGTGCCACCAGCCCGCAGGGGGCGCCGACAGATACGCAGTATTTT	CATSPQGAPTDTQYF
TRBV5-1	-	TRBJ1-1	TRBD1	TGCGCCAGCAGCGCAACGACAGGGTTGGCTGAAGCTTTCTTT	CASSATTGLAEAFF
TRBV7-9	-	TRBJ1-1	-	TGTTCCAGCAGCTTAAAGGACTTTCAAGCTTTCTTT	CSSSLKDFQAFF
TRBV28	-	TRBJ1-5	-	TGTGCCAGCACCGTTTATAGCAATCAGCCCCAGCATTTT	CASTVYSNQPQHF
TRBV5-1	-	TRBJ2-7	TRBD1	TGCGCCAGCAACCCCGTGATAACAGGGGTGAACGAGCAGTACTTC	CASNPVITGVNEQYF
TRBV4-3	-	TRBJ1-1	-	TGCGCCAGCAGCCAAGAGAGGTTGGACTATAACACTGAAGCTTTCTTT	CASSQERLDYNTEAFF
TRBV10-3	-	TRBJ2-1	-	TGTGCCATCAGTGAGTCGAAGGCCCTGGCTAGCGCCACCTACAATGAGCAGTTCTTC	CAISESKALASATYNEQFF
TRBV7-9	-	TRBJ1-2	-	TGTGCCAGCAGCTTAGGCGAATATGGCTACACCTTC	CASSLGEYGYTF
TRBV7-8	-	TRBJ1-1	-	TGTGCCAGCAGCTTAGTTCGTAACACTGAAGCTTTCTTT	CASSLVRNTEAFF
TRBV25-1	-	TRBJ1-2	-	TGCGCCAGCAGTGAATCGGAGGCAGGCTATGGCTACACCTTC	CASSESEAGYGYTF
TRBV7-9	-	TRBJ2-6	TRBD1	TGTGCCAGCAGCCCACGCCCCAGACAGGGTGTCTCTGGGGCCAACGTCCTGACTTTC	CASSPRPRQGVSGANVLTF
TRBV7-9	-	TRBJ2-1	TRBD2	TGTGCCAGCGGCCCTCTAGCGGTTCTCTACAATGAGCAGTTCTTC	CASGPLAVLYNEQFF
TRBV7-2	-	TRBJ2-2	-	TGTGCCAGCAGCTTAAGGGTTCGACAGTTCGCGAACACCGGGGAGCTGTTTTTT	CASSLRVRQFANTGELFF
TRBV7-8	-	TRBJ1-4	-	TGTGCCAGCAGCTGGCGGACAGATGAAAAACTGTTTTTT	CASSWRTDEKLFF
TRBV6-5	once	TRBJ1-1	TRBD1	TGTGCCAGCAGTTACTCATGGGGACAGGGAACTGAAGCTTTCTTT	CASSYSWGQGTEAFF
TRBV2	-	TRBJ1-6	-	TGTGCCAGCAGGGTTAGCTTAACGGAACGGTTTTATTCACCCCTCCACTTT	CASRVSLTERFYSPLHF
TRBV28	-	TRBJ1-3	-	TGTGCCAGCAGTCCGAGCACGATAACAGGTTTATCTGGAAACACCATATATTTT	CASSPSTITGLSGNTIYF
TRBV5-1	few	TRBJ1-1	-	TGCGCCAGCAGCTTGGATTTCGCTGGGGGGGTCACTGAAGCTTTCTTT	CASSLDFAGGVTEAFF
TRBV7-9	-	TRBJ2-5	-	TGTGCCAGCAGCTTGGACCCTTTAGGGGATCAAGAGACCCAGTACTTC	CASSLDPLGDQETQYF
TRBV5-5	few	TRBJ1-1	-	TGTGCCAGCAGCAAGATCTTAGGGAGGAACACTGAAGCTTTCTTT	CASSKILGRNTEAFF
TRBV19	-	TRBJ1-2	-	TGTGCCAGTAAGGGTGTTACAGGAATCTATGGCTACACCTTC	CASKGVTGIYGYTF
TRBV7-2	-	TRBJ1-1	-	TGTGCCAGCAGCTTTCCCCCAAGGAGGCCGAACACTGAAGCTTTCTTT	CASSFPPRRPNTEAFF
TRBV11-2	-	TRBJ2-7	-	TGTGCCAGCAGCCGGGGGGCGGTACTCTACGAGCAGTACTTC	CASSRGAVLYEQYF